These 13 T cell receptor beta chains were all obtained from the same sample, sequenced in a study of blood T cell repertoires in COVID-19. Profiled with immunoSEQ multiplex PCR; TCRdb holds only in-frame clones, not every one. The sample holds 100,000 or so clones, 88% seen once. Specimen: peripheral blood. These TCRs come from a man between 60 and 70 years old with acute or convalescent COVID-19.

On this clone: The junction departs from the called germline gene at one end, perhaps through a read error. The chain is built from TRBV18 and TRBJ1-1; 8 bases map to TRBD1. Germline V gene sequence: CDR1 KGHSH, CDR2 LQKENI. The CDR3 runs 15 residues. The CDR3 DNA is TGTGCCAGCTCTCCACTACAGGGGGGGAACACTGAAGCTTTCTTT. As protein: CASSPLQGGNTEAFF.

The CDR3 region is CASSLVGGAYYNQPQHF. The CDR3 DNA is TGTGCCAGCAGCTTAGTAGGGGGCGCGTATTACAATCAGCCCCAGCATTTT. The rearrangement uses TRBV7-2 and TRBJ1-5; 7 bases line up with TRBD1. With V trimmed by 1 base and J by 3 bases, 9 bases remained unmatched. The V gene's germline CDR1 is SGHTA and CDR2 FQGNSA. The CDR3 sequence is 17 residues long.

This rearrangement joins TRBV4-1 to TRBJ2-5; 8 bases fit TRBD1. V trimming: 4 bases; J trimming: 1 base; junction bases outside the gene matches: 11. Per germline, CDR1 MGHRA and CDR2 YSYEKL. The CDR3 totals 17 residues. The CDR3 protein is CASSLSRTGSGQETQYF. The CDR3 DNA reads as TGCGCCAGCAGCCTCTCTCGGACAGGGTCTGGCCAAGAGACCCAGTACTTC.

The chain employs TRBV5-6 and TRBJ2-3; 7 bases map to TRBD1. The CDR3 is 16 residues long. The V gene end was trimmed by 2 bases and the J gene end by 0 bases; junction bases not matched to a gene: 6. Germline V gene data show CDR1 as SGHDT and CDR2 as YYEEEE. CDR3 protein: CASSFFRGPSTDTQYF. The CDR3 nucleotides read TGTGCCAGCAGCTTCTTTAGGGGGCCAAGCACAGATACGCAGTATTTT.

The chain couples TRBV5-1 to TRBJ1-6, with 7 nucleotides matching TRBD1. The CDR3 totals 13 residues. Germline V lookup: CDR1 SGHRS, CDR2 YFSETQ. V lost 3 bases to trimming and J lost 14 bases; unmatched junction nucleotides: 8. CDR3 residues: CASSSRTGSTLHF. CDR3 in DNA: TGCGCCAGCAGCTCCCGGACAGGATCAACCCTCCACTTT.

This chain connects TRBV9 to TRBJ2-5; the D gene is possibly TRBD1 (6 bases). Trimming removed 0 bases from V and 1 base from J, with 7 bases in between. Germline V lookup: CDR1 SGDLS, CDR2 YYNGEE. The CDR3 is 14 residues long. CDR3 DNA sequence: TGTGCCAGCAGCGTAGGACAGGTCCAAGAGACCCAGTACTTC. As protein: CASSVGQVQETQYF.

This chain joins TRBV7-3 and TRBJ1-1, with D possibly being TRBD1 (5 bases). The CDR3 covers 14 residues. V was cut by 7 bases and J by 6 bases, with 18 bases left in between. The germline V gene encodes CDR1 SGHTA and CDR2 FQGTGA. CDR3 nucleotide sequence: TGTGCCAGCAAAAAAGGTGGAGGGGTTTCTGAAGCTTTCTTT. Amino acids: CASKKGGGVSEAFF.

The genes are TRBV6-6 and TRBJ2-7; TRBD1 agrees at 9 bases. CDR1 and CDR2 from the germline V gene are MNHNY and SVGAGI (reference sequence). V shed 5 bases, J shed 2 bases, and the junction held 7 bases outside the gene matches. The length of the CDR3 is 15 residues. The CDR3 coding sequence is TGTGCCAGCAGTCAACAGGGGGCCGGGACCTACGAGCAGTACTTC. It encodes CASSQQGAGTYEQYF.

The rearrangement uses TRBV5-1 and TRBJ1-3; 9 bases fit TRBD1. J was trimmed by 0 bases and V by 8 bases; bases with no gene match: 9. The CDR3 spans 16 residues. Germline lookup yields CDR1 SGHRS and CDR2 YFSETQ. The CDR3 region has the DNA TGCGCCAGGGCAGGGGGGACAGGGAGCTCTGGAAACACCATATATTTT. This codes for CARAGGTGSSGNTIYF.

DNA for the CDR3: TGTGCCTCGAGGGACACCGGGGAGCTGTTTTTT. This translates into CASRDTGELFF. This chain uses TRBV11-1 with TRBJ2-2, with a possible D match to TRBD2 (5 bases). V was pared by 11 bases and J by 3 bases, with 7 bases between. From germline, CDR1 is SGHAT and CDR2 FQDESV (reference sequence). This CDR3 spans 11 amino acids.

This chain uses TRBV19 with TRBJ2-5; D is possibly TRBD2 (5 bases). The CDR3 runs 14 residues. Trimming stripped 1 base from V and 4 bases from J, with 10 bases between. Germline-derived CDR1 and CDR2 are LNHDA and SQIVND (reference sequence). CDR3 amino acids: CASSIGLATETQYF. CDR3 nucleotide sequence: TGTGCCAGTAGTATAGGGTTAGCGACAGAGACCCAGTACTTC.

The rearrangement links TRBV7-9 to TRBJ2-5; 7 bases line up with TRBD1. Germline assignment: CDR1 SEHNR and CDR2 FQNEAQ (reference sequence). The CDR3 is 15 amino acids. Trimming removed 1 base from V and 3 bases from J; junction bases left unmatched: 5. In nucleotides, the CDR3 is TGTGCCAGCAGCTTAGAGGGGGCGACTGAAGAGACCCAGTACTTC. Protein sequence: CASSLEGATEETQYF.

The V and J genes are TRBV9 and TRBJ2-7, with 11 bases lining up with TRBD2. CDR1 is SGDLS and CDR2 is YYNGEE in the germline V gene. The CDR3 has 14 residues. The V segment lost 3 bases and the J segment 3 bases; nucleotides outside the gene matches: 2. The DNA for the CDR3 is TGTGCCAGCAGCGAGGGACTAGCGGACTACGAGCAGTACTTC. Translating gives CASSEGLADYEQYF. Together with reference TRBV9 and TRBJ2-7, the CDR3 gives the full variable domain: DSGVTQTPKHLITATGQRVTLRCSPRSGDLSVYWYQQSLDQGLQFLIQYYNGEERAKGNILERFSAQQFPDLHSELNLSSLELGDSALYFCASSEGLADYEQYFGPGTRLTVT.